A single sample is the source of the 20 T cell receptor beta chains below, sequenced in a study of blood T cell repertoires in COVID-19. The method was immunoSEQ multiplex PCR; TCRdb's version includes in-frame clones alone and lacks a portion of them. The sample carries about 98,000 clones, approximately 90% recorded once. The specimen was peripheral blood. The receptors stem from a man in his 70s with acute or convalescent COVID-19.

This clone was found a few times. The chain joins TRBV20-1 to TRBJ2-3; TRBD1 might be the D (5 bases). The ends were cut back, 3 bases at V and 0 bases at J, with 13 bases in the middle. This CDR3 is built from 15 residues. In germline, CDR1 is DFQATT, CDR2 SNEGSKA (reference sequence). The CDR3 sequence: CSASDDRLSTDTQYF. The CDR3, as DNA: TGCAGTGCTAGTGATGACAGACTTAGCACAGATACGCAGTATTTT.

The genes are TRBV20-1 and TRBJ1-4, with D perhaps TRBD1 (5 bases). This CDR3 comprises 14 residues. Between the trimmed V and J ends, which lost 5 bases and 5 bases, there was a span of 15 bases. CDR1 is DFQATT, CDR2 SNEGSKA, per germline (reference sequence). The CDR3 here is CSAGDTRQNEKLFF. In DNA, the CDR3 is TGCAGTGCTGGTGATACCCGACAGAATGAAAAACTGTTTTTT.

The CDR3 loop is CASSMAGDSSYGYTF. CDR3 nucleotides: TGTGCCAGTAGTATGGCTGGTGACTCTAGCTATGGCTACACCTTC. The chain has TRBV19 and TRBJ1-2; D ambiguous. Trimming left V 3 bases short and J 4 bases short, with 15 bases between. Per the germline V gene, CDR1 is LNHDA and CDR2 is SQIVND (reference sequence). The CDR3 runs to 15 residues. The full variable domain, with the rest looked up from reference TRBV19 and TRBJ1-2, is DGGITQSPKYLFRKEGQNVTLSCEQNLNHDAMYWYRQDPGQGLRLIYYSQIVNDFQKGDIAEGYSVSREKKESFPLTVTSAQKNPTAFYLCASSMAGDSSYGYTFGSGTRLTVV.

V gene TRBV5-1 combines with J gene TRBJ1-2, with D possibly matching TRBD1 (5 bases). This CDR3 region has 15 residues. V was cut by 0 bases and J by 0 bases, with 9 bases left in between. Germline lookup yields CDR1 SGHRS and CDR2 YFSETQ. CDR3 protein: CASSLGDRSNYGYTF. The CDR3 coding sequence is TGCGCCAGCAGCTTGGGCGACAGATCTAACTATGGCTACACCTTC.

V usage is TRBV9 and J usage is TRBJ2-3, with 8 bases that match TRBD2. The CDR3 has 16 residues. V shed 0 bases and J 3 bases; nucleotides not matched to a gene: 6. In germline, CDR1 is SGDLS, CDR2 YYNGEE. The CDR3 loop reads CASSVVAGGATDTQYF. In nucleotides, the CDR3 is TGTGCCAGCAGCGTAGTCGCGGGGGGCGCAACAGATACGCAGTATTTT. The complete variable domain, with remaining parts taken from reference TRBV9 and TRBJ2-3, reads DSGVTQTPKHLITATGQRVTLRCSPRSGDLSVYWYQQSLDQGLQFLIQYYNGEERAKGNILERFSAQQFPDLHSELNLSSLELGDSALYFCASSVVAGGATDTQYFGPGTRLTVL.

The chain is built from TRBV11-2 and TRBJ1-1; maybe TRBD1 (5 bases). The CDR3 is 14 residues long. Germline CDR1 and CDR2: SGHAT and FQNNGV. V was pared by 5 bases and J by 2 bases, with 12 bases between. In DNA form, the CDR3 reads TGTGCCAGCAGCCCAGGGACTCCTAACACTGAAGCTTTCTTT. Its translation: CASSPGTPNTEAFF.

The chain combines TRBV5-6 with TRBJ2-2; D uncertain. The CDR3 is made up of 12 amino acids. Germline lookup yields CDR1 SGHDT and CDR2 YYEEEE. Deletions cut 4 bases from V and 2 bases from J, with 3 bases between. Here the CDR3 DNA reads TGTGCCAGCAGCCAAAACACCGGGGAGCTGTTTTTT. It codes for CASSQNTGELFF.

V is TRBV7-8 and J is TRBJ2-1, with TRBD2 identical over 10 bases. V dropped 5 bases and J dropped 0; count of bases not matched to a gene: 7. The CDR3 sequence is 17 residues long. The V gene's germline CDR1 is SGHVS and CDR2 FQNEAQ. This CDR3 is CASSPPQRGGSYNEQFF. For the CDR3, the DNA is TGTGCCAGCAGCCCACCGCAGCGGGGGGGCTCCTACAATGAGCAGTTCTTC.

J is TRBJ2-2 and V is TRBV2; TRBD1 might be the D (6 bases). The V gene lost 6 bases and the J gene lost 6 bases, with 14 bases spanning the gap. CDR1 and CDR2 from the germline V gene are SNHLY and FYNNEI. The CDR3 totals 14 residues. The CDR3 coding sequence is TGTGCCAGCAGCCTGACAGGCCCCGCCGGGGAGCTGTTTTTT. This encodes CASSLTGPAGELFF.

The chain recombines TRBV19 with TRBJ1-6, with 7 bases lining up with TRBD1. Germline V gene lookup returns CDR1 LNHDA and CDR2 SQIVND (reference sequence). This CDR3 is built from 13 residues. Trimming removed 6 bases from V and 10 bases from J; junction bases left unmatched: 6. The CDR3 loop is CASSTGVRSPLHF. CDR3 nucleotide sequence: TGTGCCAGTAGCACAGGGGTCCGATCACCCCTCCACTTT.

This chain connects TRBV7-2 to TRBJ1-4; 9 nucleotides line up with TRBD1. This CDR3 is 18 amino acids long. Germline CDR1 is SGHTA and CDR2 is FQGNSA. Losses at the gene ends were 3 bases for V and 4 bases for J; bases not matched to a gene: 12. CDR3: CASSFPRYRGQNNEKLFF. The CDR3 DNA follows: TGTGCCAGCAGCTTCCCTCGATACAGGGGGCAAAATAATGAAAAACTGTTTTTT.

The chain is built from TRBV2 and TRBJ1-4, with a possible D match to TRBD1 (5 bases). The CDR3 runs to 16 residues. CDR1 and CDR2 (germline): SNHLY, FYNNEI. Trimming cost V 1 base and J 7 bases, with 16 bases left between them. This chain's CDR3 is CASSEGGGGVPEKLFF. CDR3 nucleotide sequence: TGTGCCAGCAGTGAAGGGGGGGGAGGTGTTCCTGAAAAACTGTTTTTT.

In this sample, this clone turned up once. The chain employs TRBV3-1 (or the pseudogene TRBV3-2) and TRBJ2-3; 9 nucleotides align to TRBD2. The ends lost 0 bases at V and 0 bases at J; junction bases unmatched: 7. There are 18 residues in the CDR3. The germline V gene encodes CDR1 LGHDT and CDR2 YNNKEL (reference sequence). CDR3 nucleotide sequence: TGTGCCAGCAGCCAAGAAGCGGGGGGACACCCTAGCACAGATACGCAGTATTTT. This translates into CASSQEAGGHPSTDTQYF.

The chain combines TRBV6-4 with TRBJ1-1; a weak D match, TRBD1 (5 bases). V was pared by 6 bases and J by 11 bases, with 16 bases between. This CDR3 spans 12 amino acids. Germline lookup yields CDR1 MRHNA and CDR2 SNTAGT. The CDR3 DNA reads TGTGCCAGCAGCCTCAAACGACAGAGGGCTTTCTTT. As protein: CASSLKRQRAFF.

This sequence joins TRBV6-1 and TRBJ1-2, with 9 bases matching TRBD1. Germline CDR1 is MNHNS and CDR2 is SASEGT. Trimming cost V 1 base and J 4 bases; bases outside gene matches: 7. CDR3 size: 16 residues. The CDR3 protein is CASSEDYRGRSYGYTF. The CDR3 DNA reads as TGTGCCAGCAGTGAAGACTACAGGGGGCGCAGCTATGGCTACACCTTC.

On this clone: Other DNA sequences in the same sample also yield this CDR3. CDR3 region: CASSLGLAKNIQYF. The CDR3, as DNA: TGTGCCAGCAGCTTAGGTCTAGCCAAAAACATTCAGTACTTC. The chain employs TRBV7-9 and TRBJ2-4, with D hard to call. The germline V and J ends were trimmed by 1 base and 0 bases, with 4 bases remaining between them. The germline CDR1 and CDR2 sequences are SEHNR and FQNEAQ (reference sequence). The CDR3 has 14 residues. Complete variable domain (other parts from reference TRBV7-9 and TRBJ2-4): DTGVSQNPRHKITKRGQNVTFRCDPISEHNRLYWYRQTLGQGPEFLTYFQNEAQLEKSRLLSDRFSAERPKGSFSTLEIQRTEQGDSAMYLCASSLGLAKNIQYFGAGTRLSVL.

CDR3 amino acids: CASRLTEIDGYTF. In nucleotides, the CDR3 is TGCGCCAGCAGACTGACAGAGATCGATGGCTACACCTTC. The chain has TRBV5-1 and TRBJ1-2; maybe TRBD1 (5 bases). Trimming took off 5 bases at V and 6 bases at J, with 14 bases between the two ends. Germline CDR1 and CDR2: SGHRS and YFSETQ. The CDR3 contains 13 residues.

The chain uses TRBV19 and TRBJ1-4; 8 bases are a match to TRBD1. Germline V lookup: CDR1 LNHDA, CDR2 SQIVND (reference sequence). Trimming removed 3 bases from V and 6 bases from J; junction bases left unmatched: 3. The CDR3 runs 14 residues. CDR3 sequence (DNA): TGTGCCAGTAGTATGGGGACAGGACATGAAAAACTGTTTTTT. Translation gives CASSMGTGHEKLFF.

The rearrangement joins TRBV5-1 to TRBJ2-5; possibly TRBD1 for D (5 bases). The CDR3 consists of 17 residues. The V gene's germline CDR1 is SGHRS and CDR2 YFSETQ. The germline V and J ends were trimmed by 2 bases and 3 bases, with 20 bases remaining between them. CDR3: CASSLTVQRQYKETQYF. In DNA, the CDR3 is TGCGCCAGCAGCTTAACGGTTCAAAGACAGTATAAAGAGACCCAGTACTTC.

In this sample, this clone turned up once. Other DNA sequences in this specimen translate into the identical CDR3. The genes are TRBV13 and TRBJ1-1; 9 bases match TRBD1. Germline CDR1 PRHDT, CDR2 FYEKMQ (reference sequence). CDR3 length: 14 amino acids. Unmatched junction bases numbered 0, after V lost 3 bases and J lost 1 base. CDR3 protein: CASSLGQGNTEAFF. CDR3 nucleotide sequence: TGTGCCAGCAGCTTGGGACAGGGGAACACTGAAGCTTTCTTT. The full variable domain, with the rest looked up from reference TRBV13 and TRBJ1-1, is AAGVIQSPRHLIKEKRETATLKCYPIPRHDTVYWYQQGPGQDPQFLISFYEKMQSDKGSIPDRFSAQQFSDYHSELNMSSLELGDSALYFCASSLGQGNTEAFFGQGTRLTVV.